The sequence of this T cell receptor beta chain was determined in a study of tumor and adjacent non-tumor tissue in lung cancer (dated by TCRdb to the late 2010s). Describing the broader study: Patients with adenocarcinoma (12), squamous cell carcinoma (2) and small cell lung cancer (1) were included in the cohort. Among the 15 or so patients, ages ranged from roughly 31 to 80 years, about 10 were men and 5 were women, and disease was TNM stage I to III. Sequencing generated a total of some 130 million productive TCRbeta reads, averaging roughly 4.2 million reads per sample. Bulk TCRbeta repertoires were compared between lung tumor tissue and matched distant non-tumor lung tissue obtained from 15 lung cancer patients. Some 30 paired specimens, one tumor and one normal lung sample per patient, were profiled by TCRbeta CDR3 sequencing. What the work shows at the level of the full study, not this receptor alone: Significantly higher TCR diversity was found in younger patients, and higher tumor TCR diversity was associated with shorter overall and disease-free survival. Because peripheral blood was not sequenced, the blood TCRbeta repertoires of the lung cancer patients in the study went unexamined. Tumor tissue showed significantly greater TCR diversity (inverse Simpson) than normal lung tissue (approximately 430 vs 150, P = 0.0075, Mann-Whitney U test). The sequencing platform is not named in the methods, and unique molecular identifiers are not mentioned. The top 100 clones made up a significantly larger cumulative share of the repertoire in normal lung than in tumor tissue. Only 15 or so patients were included in the cohort, and the need for larger samples and more detailed clinical data was noted by the authors.

Comments on this clonotype: Which antigen it targets is not known. One end of the junction varies from germline; a read error may be responsible.

The protocol used for the library was multiplex PCR. The sequencer listed for this sample is Illumina HiSeq 2500. TCRbeta libraries were constructed through three rounds of nested PCR with primers (Table S4) according to protocols adapted from ARM-PCR. PCR products of 200-500 bp were gel-excised and purified with the QIAquick gel extraction kit before sequencing. From the authors' description of their analysis: Reads were cleaned with Trimmomatic, merged with FLASH into complete CDR3 sequences, and assigned to V(D)J germline segments with MiTCR. VDJtools was used to compute clonal diversity as the inverse Simpson's index. In-frame sequences lacking a premature stop codon were counted as productive reads. TCRdb applied fastp at Q25 and MiXCR to the public reads, then kept only in-frame beta chains. For every CDR3 protein sequence, its rows merge into one entry that carries the most common genes and DNA. For this entry, the V and J calls and clone size follow TCRdb and not the study's own pipeline. Within this sample are about 79,000 distinct CDR3 sequences, with roughly two thirds of them counted one time only. Of the sample, around 10% is held by the ten largest clones.

RNA was isolated from bulk unsorted tissue, and RNA quality was assessed with a NanoDrop ND-1000 and an Agilent 2100. Newly diagnosed lung cancer patients without prior chemotherapy who had been admitted for thoracic surgery in China between August and November 2014 were enrolled as donors. Anyone who had undergone radiotherapy or chemotherapy before, or who had another cancer at the same time, was left out of the study. Pieces of surgical tissue measuring roughly 1-2.1 cm3 were kept in RNAlater solution and stored at -80 degrees C until use. Including cysteine and phenylalanine, the CDR3 has 14 amino acids. Here the CDR3 DNA is all that survives: 42 bases in frame from base 1. Based on the germline V gene (reference sequence), the CDR1 and CDR2 sequences are DFQATT and SNEGSKA.

Specimen: lung tumor tissue. This receptor was identified in a woman aged 40-49 years with non-small cell lung cancer. The sequence is built from TRBV20-1 and TRBJ2-7; 8 central nucleotides agree with TRBD2. The nucleotides are TGCAGTGCTAGCCGTTACAGCGGGAGCTACGAGCAGTATTTC. Its protein is CSASRYSGSYEQYF.